The 11 T cell receptor beta chains below come from one sample, sequenced in a study of cytomegalovirus exposure and HLA in healthy donors. It was with 60 Vbeta and 13 Jbeta primers that the PCR ran. Here immunoSEQ multiplex PCR was the method, and the copy in TCRdb shows in-frame clones only, minus some. The data contain roughly 86,000 clones, around 70% of them singletons. Sequencing input: PBMCs. These receptors originate from a man aged 60-69 years in good health and CMV-seronegative.

The chain combines TRBV18 with TRBJ1-3; no firm D call. The CDR3 is 17 amino acids. The germline V and J ends were trimmed by 3 bases and 0 bases, with 15 bases remaining between them. From germline, CDR1 is KGHSH and CDR2 LQKENI. CDR3 nucleotides: TGTGCCAGCTCACCCCTTTATAGAGGGAGCTCTGGAAACACCATATATTTT. It translates to CASSPLYRGSSGNTIYF.

J is TRBJ1-1 and V is TRBV19; 9 nucleotides agree with TRBD1. Germline CDR1 is LNHDA and CDR2 is SQIVND (reference sequence). The CDR3 has 13 amino acids. With V trimmed by 5 bases and J by 4 bases, 2 bases remained unmatched. The CDR3 DNA sequence: TGTGCCAGTAGTTTGGGACAGGGCACTGAAGCTTTCTTT. This translates into CASSLGQGTEAFF.

This clone has a handful of counts. The chain recombines TRBV11-2 with TRBJ1-2, with 7 nucleotides matching TRBD1. The germline V gene has CDR1 SGHAT and CDR2 FQNNGV. The junction had 15 bases not matched to a gene; V was cut back by 2 bases and J by 9 bases. CDR3 size: 16 residues. CDR3 sequence: CASSLSHREGGVSYTF. The DNA for the CDR3 is TGTGCCAGCAGCTTAAGTCACCGGGAAGGGGGCGTGAGCTACACCTTC.

The chain has TRBV10-3 and TRBJ2-2; 9 nucleotides agree with TRBD2. J lost 3 bases, V lost 6 bases, and 5 bases had no gene match. This CDR3 is 15 amino acids long. CDR1 is ENHRY and CDR2 is SYGVKD in the germline V gene. This chain's CDR3 is CAIRSGGPDTGELFF. The CDR3 nucleotides are TGTGCCATCAGAAGCGGGGGGCCGGACACCGGGGAGCTGTTTTTT.

The V gene is TRBV23-1, the J gene TRBJ2-1; D gene unclear. TRBV23-1 is assigned to the ORF class and has an uncertain function. This CDR3 spans 14 amino acids. With 0 bases removed from V and 8 bases from J, the gap between germline ends came to 11 bases. This CDR3 reads CASSQSIACYEQFF. Here the CDR3 DNA reads TGCGCCAGCAGTCAATCGATCGCGTGTTATGAGCAGTTCTTC.

This clone was detected once. This sequence joins TRBV27 and TRBJ1-1, with D unresolved. Germline loops: CDR1 MNHEY, CDR2 SMNVEV (reference sequence). The length of the CDR3 is 16 residues. V lost 2 bases and J 1 base, leaving 14 bases between the germline ends. CDR3 nucleotide sequence: TGTGCCAGCAGTTTACAATGGAGTGGAAGGAACACTGAAGCTTTCTTT. It codes for CASSLQWSGRNTEAFF.

The V call is TRBV19, the J call TRBJ2-7; TRBD1 matches 10 bases. CDR3 length: 14 residues. Trimming took 5 bases from V and 2 from J; bases not matched to a gene: 3. CDR1 and CDR2 from the germline V gene are LNHDA and SQIVND (reference sequence). CDR3: CASSPDRGPYEQYF. DNA of the CDR3: TGTGCCAGTAGTCCAGACAGGGGGCCCTACGAGCAGTACTTC. The full variable domain, rest sourced from reference TRBV19 and TRBJ2-7, is DGGITQSPKYLFRKEGQNVTLSCEQNLNHDAMYWYRQDPGQGLRLIYYSQIVNDFQKGDIAEGYSVSREKKESFPLTVTSAQKNPTAFYLCASSPDRGPYEQYFGPGTRLTVT.

Only one count was recorded for this clone. The V call is TRBV10-3, the J call TRBJ1-5; TRBD1 matches at 7 bases. With 10 bases clipped from V and 4 bases from J, the junction kept 10 bases outside the gene matches. Germline loops: CDR1 ENHRY, CDR2 SYGVKD. The CDR3 extends over 14 amino acids. The CDR3 sequence is CATREDRTNQPQHF. The CDR3 nucleotides read TGTGCCACCAGGGAGGACAGGACGAATCAGCCCCAGCATTTT.

The CDR3 coding sequence is TGTGCCAGCACCCGAAGCAGGGGTCAGCCCCAGCATTTT. Amino acids: CASTRSRGQPQHF. The V call is TRBV5-8, the J call TRBJ1-5; D perhaps matches TRBD1 (6 bases). The V end lost 6 bases, the J end lost 6 bases, and 13 bases lay between the germline ends. Germline CDR1 is SGHTS and CDR2 is YDEGEE. The CDR3 contains 13 residues. Combining the CDR3 with reference TRBV5-8 and TRBJ1-5 gives the whole variable domain EAGVTQSPTHLIKTRGQQATLRCSPISGHTSVYWYQQALGLGLQFLLWYDEGEERNRGNFPPRFSGRQFPNYSSELNVNALELEDSALYLCASTRSRGQPQHFGDGTRLSIL.

The rearrangement uses TRBV7-2 and TRBJ2-1; D gene uncertain. V gave up 0 bases and J gave up 0 bases, with 9 bases separating them. This CDR3 contains 16 residues. Germline lookup yields CDR1 SGHTA and CDR2 FQGNSA. Written as DNA, the CDR3 is TGTGCCAGCAGCTTAGCAGCCGATAGCTCCTACAATGAGCAGTTCTTC. Translating it yields CASSLAADSSYNEQFF.

The chain recombines TRBV7-6 with TRBJ2-2; 12 bases agree with TRBD2. Germline V lookup: CDR1 SGHVS, CDR2 FNYEAQ. J gave up 1 base and V 3 bases, and 6 bases lay outside the gene matches. The CDR3 length is 18 residues. The chain's CDR3 is CASSFRLAGDMNTGELFF. For the CDR3, the DNA is TGTGCCAGCAGCTTCAGACTAGCGGGGGACATGAACACCGGGGAGCTGTTTTTT.